This is a list of T cell receptor beta chains from one sample in a study. One entry per CDR3 protein, called by TCRdb with MiXCR from the RT-PCR reads. The repertoire holds about 680,000 distinct CDR3 sequences, with 12% to 15% as singletons. Specimen: memory CD4+ T cells from blood. These TCRs come from a female donor in good health, serving as a healthy control. Both conserved end residues are part of each CDR3. The D gene is left open where the match is weak. A row's size may be missing; if present it is once, few, many or a size class.

CDR3	DNA	size	D	V	J
CSVEEGGSEAFF	TGCAGCGTTGAAGAAGGGGGGTCTGAAGCTTTCTTT	many	NA	TRBV29-1	TRBJ1-1
CASSPRGGGNTGELFF	TGTGCCAGCTCACCACGAGGTGGGGGGAACACCGGGGAGCTGTTTTTT	NA	NA	TRBV18	TRBJ2-2
CASSSRQDRGTSGSPYNEQFF	TGCGCCAGCAGCTCCAGACAGGACAGGGGGACTAGCGGGAGCCCCTACAATGAGCAGTTCTTC	NA	TRBD2	TRBV5-1	TRBJ2-1
CSARDQRAANTGELFF	TGCAGTGCTAGAGATCAAAGGGCGGCTAACACCGGGGAGCTGTTTTTT	NA	NA	TRBV20-1	TRBJ2-2
CASSPDGSLNNSPLHF	TGTGCCAGCAGTCCGGACGGAAGTCTAAATAATTCACCCCTCCACTTT	NA	NA	TRBV5-4	TRBJ1-6
CASSVLVGGANNVLTF	TGTGCCAGCAGCGTATTGGTAGGCGGCGCTAACAACGTCCTGACTTTC	NA	NA	TRBV9	TRBJ2-6
CASSQPGADYGYTF	TGTGCCAGCAGCCAACCAGGGGCCGACTATGGCTACACCTTC	NA	NA	TRBV4-2	TRBJ1-2
CSARDLANSYNEQFF	TGCAGTGCTAGAGATTTGGCAAACTCCTACAATGAGCAGTTCTTC	few	NA	TRBV20-1	TRBJ2-1
CASKLGAQDTQYF	TGCGCCAGCAAGTTGGGGGCGCAGGATACGCAGTATTTT	many	NA	TRBV5-1	TRBJ2-3
CASSFFDQPQHF	TGTGCCAGCAGCTTCTTTGATCAGCCCCAGCATTTT	NA	NA	TRBV7-2	TRBJ1-5
CASSSRLAGILSYEQYF	TGTGCCAGCAGTTCGAGGCTAGCGGGGATCCTCTCCTACGAGCAGTACTTC	few	TRBD2	TRBV6-2/TRBV6-3	TRBJ2-7
CASSLQSRDNEQFF	TGCGCCAGCAGCTTACAGAGTCGGGACAATGAGCAGTTCTTC	NA	NA	TRBV5-1	TRBJ2-1
CSAPREGRSYEQYF	TGCAGTGCTCCGCGGGAGGGACGGTCCTACGAGCAGTACTTC	many	TRBD2	TRBV20-1	TRBJ2-7
CSASSHGGQETQYF	TGCAGTGCTAGTTCCCACGGCGGCCAAGAGACCCAGTACTTC	NA	NA	TRBV20-1	TRBJ2-5
CASSRRVGNTEAFF	TGTGCCAGCAGTAGACGGGTGGGGAACACTGAAGCTTTCTTT	many	NA	TRBV6-5	TRBJ1-1
CASSQGVRGQPQHF	TGCGCCAGCAGTCAGGGGGTGAGAGGTCAGCCCCAGCATTTT	few	TRBD1	TRBV10-2	TRBJ1-5
CASSRDWEGSPLHF	TGTGCCAGCAGCCGCGACTGGGAGGGCTCACCCCTCCACTTT	NA	NA	TRBV27	TRBJ1-6
CATSKIRDGELFF	TGTGCCACCAGCAAAATAAGGGATGGGGAGCTGTTTTTT	many	NA	TRBV15	TRBJ2-2
CSAEPRGQGPQHF	TGCAGTGCAGAGCCCCGGGGACAGGGCCCCCAGCATTTT	NA	TRBD1	TRBV20-1	TRBJ1-5
CSARDVRHNEQFF	TGCAGTGCTAGAGACGTCAGACACAATGAGCAGTTCTTC	many	NA	TRBV20-1	TRBJ2-1
CASSPGGGATNEKLFF	TGTGCCAGCAGCCCAGGAGGGGGGGCAACTAATGAAAAACTGTTTTTT	NA	NA	TRBV6-5	TRBJ1-4